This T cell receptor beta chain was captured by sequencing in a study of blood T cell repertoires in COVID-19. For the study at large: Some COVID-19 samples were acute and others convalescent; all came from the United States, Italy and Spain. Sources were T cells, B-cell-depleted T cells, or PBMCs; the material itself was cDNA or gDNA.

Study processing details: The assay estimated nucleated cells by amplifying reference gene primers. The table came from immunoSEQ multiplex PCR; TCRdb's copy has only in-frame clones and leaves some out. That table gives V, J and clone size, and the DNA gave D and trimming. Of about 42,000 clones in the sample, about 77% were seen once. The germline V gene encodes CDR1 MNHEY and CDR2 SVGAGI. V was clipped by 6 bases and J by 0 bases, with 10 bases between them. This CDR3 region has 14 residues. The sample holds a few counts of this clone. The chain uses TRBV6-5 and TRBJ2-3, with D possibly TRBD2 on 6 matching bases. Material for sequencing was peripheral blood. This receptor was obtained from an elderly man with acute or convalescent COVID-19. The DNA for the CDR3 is TGTGCCAGCAGCCAGGGAGGAAGCACAGATACGCAGTATTTT. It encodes CASSQGGSTDTQYF.